The entry that follows covers one T cell receptor beta chain sequence. Its specificity is unknown. The ends were cut back, 0 bases at V and 5 bases at J, with 17 bases in the middle. Germline assignment: CDR1 SGHRS and CDR2 YFSETQ. The CDR3 runs 16 residues. PCR primers comprised 60 Vbeta and 13 Jbeta primers. Sequenced by immunoSEQ multiplex PCR; TCRdb stores in-frame clones only, minus some. The repertoire holds some 210,000 clones, with about four fifths as singletons. This specimen comes from a study of cytomegalovirus exposure and HLA in healthy donors. About the study: Previous work identified roughly 120 million unique TCR beta sequences from some 170 million T cells.

Overall study findings and caveats: In a later analysis, specific HLA alleles were associated with about 18,000 TCR beta sequences at a 0.05 false discovery rate. Rates of TCR association differed by HLA locus in a later analysis, with DRB1 highest and HLA-C lowest. Among TCR beta chains, those listed as cytomegalovirus-associated numbered some 160.

Sequenced input: PBMCs. The clonotype originates from a woman aged 45-59 years in good health and CMV-seropositive. The rearrangement uses TRBV5-1 and TRBJ2-5, with D perhaps matching TRBD2 (6 bases). The CDR3 loop reads CASSLGGVGGSETQYF. CDR3 sequence (DNA): TGCGCCAGCAGCTTGGGAGGGGTCGGGGGTTCGGAGACCCAGTACTTC.